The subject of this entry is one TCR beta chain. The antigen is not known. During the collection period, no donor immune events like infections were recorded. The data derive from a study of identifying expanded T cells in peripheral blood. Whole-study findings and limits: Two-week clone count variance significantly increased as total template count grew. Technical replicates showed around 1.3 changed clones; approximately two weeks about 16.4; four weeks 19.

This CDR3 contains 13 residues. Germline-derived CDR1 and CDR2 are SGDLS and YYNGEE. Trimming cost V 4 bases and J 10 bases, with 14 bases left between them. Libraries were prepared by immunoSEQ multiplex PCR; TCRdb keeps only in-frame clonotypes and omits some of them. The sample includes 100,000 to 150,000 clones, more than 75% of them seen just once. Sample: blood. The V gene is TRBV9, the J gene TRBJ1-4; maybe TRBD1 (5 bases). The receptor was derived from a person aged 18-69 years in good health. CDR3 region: CASSPRDGGKLFF. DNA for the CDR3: TGTGCCAGCAGCCCGAGGGATGGGGGAAAACTGTTTTTT.